This passage covers 22 T cell receptor beta chains from one sample sequenced in a study of identical twins. One entry per CDR3 protein, called by TCRdb with MiXCR from the 5' RACE reads. The sample consists of 1.5 million to 2 million distinct CDR3 sequences, about 30% of them appearing once. The sequencing sample was made of cord blood. Receptor source: a newborn girl in good health.

The chain couples TRBV5-1 to TRBJ2-1, with D hard to call. With the DNA end fitting TRBJ2-7 better, the J assignment may be wrong. The germline V gene has CDR1 SGHRS and CDR2 YFSETQ. CDR3 length: 13 amino acids. The CDR3: CASSLEIANEQYF. CDR3 bases: TGCGCCAGCAGCTTGGAAATCGCCAATGAGCAGTACTTC.

This clonotype was found many times. This rearrangement joins TRBV10-3 to TRBJ2-7; D might be TRBD1 (5 bases). Trimming removed 6 bases at V and 3 bases at J, with 12 bases between. Germline V gene sequence: CDR1 ENHRY, CDR2 SYGVKD. The CDR3 runs to 13 residues. CDR3 sequence reads: CAISMGQGYEQYF. The CDR3, as DNA: TGTGCCATCAGCATGGGGCAGGGCTACGAGCAGTACTTC.

V and J are TRBV7-2 and TRBJ2-4; 10 bases match TRBD2. The CDR3 runs to 15 residues. The V segment lost 3 bases and the J segment 6 bases; nucleotides outside the gene matches: 5. Germline V gene data show CDR1 as SGHTA and CDR2 as FQGNSA. The CDR3 is CASSFAGTSANIQYF. The CDR3 bases are TGTGCCAGCAGCTTCGCCGGGACTAGCGCAAACATTCAGTACTTC.

The chain employs TRBV15 and TRBJ1-1; D is undetermined. V lost 5 bases, J lost 4 bases, and 14 bases lay in between. This CDR3 contains 14 residues. Looked up from germline, CDR1 is LNHNV and CDR2 is YYDKDF (reference sequence). The CDR3 here is CATSLRKGSTEAFF. CDR3 nucleotides: TGTGCCACCAGCCTACGAAAGGGAAGCACTGAAGCTTTCTTT.

V usage is TRBV7-8 and J usage is TRBJ2-7, with a weak D call TRBD1 (5 bases). V was shortened by 2 bases and J by 6 bases, with 14 bases between the two germline ends. Germline V gene data show CDR1 as SGHVS and CDR2 as FQNEAQ. The CDR3 is 14 residues long. CDR3 DNA: TGTGCCAGCAGCTTAAGGGGTCCAGGTTCCGAGCAGTACTTC. Translation gives CASSLRGPGSEQYF.

J is TRBJ1-5 and V is TRBV19, with D unresolved. The germline V gene encodes CDR1 LNHDA and CDR2 SQIVND (reference sequence). This CDR3 is built from 14 residues. V shed 1 base and J shed 5 bases, with 9 bases lying between them. DNA of the CDR3: TGTGCCAGTAGTATAGTAGGGTACGATCAGCCCCAGCATTTT. Translating it yields CASSIVGYDQPQHF.

This clonotype was counted a few times. The V call is TRBV5-5, the J call TRBJ1-6; weak D call: TRBD1 (5 bases). The CDR3 length is 18 residues. CDR1 is SGHKS, CDR2 YYEKEE, per germline (reference sequence). Trimming took off 0 bases at V and 0 bases at J, with 13 bases between the two ends. The CDR3 DNA is TGTGCCAGCAGCTTGGCCAGGGTTCAAAGCTCCTATAATTCACCCCTCCACTTT. Its translation is CASSLARVQSSYNSPLHF.

The chain is built from TRBV4-1 and TRBJ2-4; 12 bases match TRBD2. This CDR3 has 20 amino acids. In germline, CDR1 is MGHRA, CDR2 YSYEKL. V was pared by 3 bases and J by 13 bases, with 25 bases of the junction left unmatched. CDR3 amino acids: CASSHTYQPGLAGQVGGQYF. For the CDR3, the DNA is TGCGCCAGCAGCCACACCTATCAACCGGGACTAGCGGGCCAAGTGGGTGGGCAGTACTTC.

The chain combines TRBV12-3 or TRBV12-4 with TRBJ2-1; D may correspond to TRBD1 or TRBD2 (5 bases each). With 2 bases removed from V and 3 bases from J, the gap between germline ends came to 14 bases. The CDR3 is 16 residues long. The CDR3 sequence is CASSLPSGTDYNEQFF. The DNA for the CDR3 is TGTGCCAGCAGTTTACCCTCCGGGACCGACTACAATGAGCAGTTCTTC.

Ten or more counts support this clonotype. The J gene is TRBJ1-2, the V gene TRBV10-3, with D perhaps TRBD1 (5 bases). The CDR3 totals 13 residues. Germline V gene data show CDR1 as ENHRY and CDR2 as SYGVKD. Between the trimmed V and J ends, which lost 8 bases and 4 bases, there was a span of 14 bases. Here the CDR3 DNA reads TGTGCCATCGGGACTGTCACTTTCTATGGCTACACCTTC. Its protein product is CAIGTVTFYGYTF.

This clonotype was seen a handful of times. J is TRBJ1-2 and V is TRBV10-2; D possibly corresponds to TRBD1 (5 bases). The V and J ends lost 8 bases and 5 bases respectively, with 18 bases between them. This CDR3 is 14 amino acids long. Germline lookup yields CDR1 WSHSY and CDR2 SAAADI. The CDR3 DNA reads TGCGCCAGCGGGGAGTTTGGGGGGAGTTATGGCTACACCTTC. Its translation: CASGEFGGSYGYTF.

The J gene is TRBJ2-2, the V gene TRBV27; TRBD2 matches 8 bases. V lost 4 bases, J lost 6 bases, and 4 bases stayed unmatched. The CDR3 consists of 14 residues. Germline V gene data show CDR1 as MNHEY and CDR2 as SMNVEV (reference sequence). The CDR3 nucleotides are TGTGCCAGCAGTTCGCTGGGACTAGCCGGGGAGCTGTTTTTT. It is translated as CASSSLGLAGELFF.

The chain has TRBV11-2 and TRBJ1-1; the D is unclear. The CDR3 consists of 14 residues. The V gene's germline CDR1 is SGHAT and CDR2 FQNNGV. Trimming removed 1 base from V and 6 bases from J, with 12 bases in between. CDR3 amino acids: CASSLGPGSAEAFF. In DNA form, the CDR3 reads TGTGCCAGCAGCTTAGGGCCGGGGTCGGCTGAAGCTTTCTTT.

Only a few counts were recorded for this clonotype. The J gene is TRBJ2-7, the V gene TRBV12-3 or TRBV12-4; TRBD2 matches at 8 bases. Germline trimming cut 3 bases from V and 4 bases from J; bases unmatched to any gene: 5. The CDR3 loop spans 14 amino acids. This CDR3 is CASSLRLATYEQYF. Written as DNA, the CDR3 is TGTGCCAGCAGTTTGCGACTAGCGACGTACGAGCAGTACTTC.

This clonotype showed up just once. The V and J genes are TRBV5-1 and TRBJ2-6; the D gene could be TRBD1 or TRBD2 (5 bases each). The CDR3 length is 13 residues. With 8 bases removed from V and 13 bases from J, the gap between germline ends came to 19 bases. The germline V gene encodes CDR1 SGHRS and CDR2 YFSETQ. CDR3 region: CARPTEGPGVLTF. The CDR3 region has the DNA TGCGCCAGGCCGACAGAGGGACCCGGGGTCCTGACTTTC.

Only a few counts were recorded for this clonotype. This chain connects TRBV7-6 to TRBJ2-7, with 10 bases aligning to TRBD2. The CDR3 contains 16 residues. From germline, CDR1 is SGHVS and CDR2 FNYEAQ. Trimming took 0 bases from V and 2 from J; bases not matched to a gene: 4. CDR3 region: CASSLALAGEPYEQYF. CDR3 DNA: TGTGCCAGCAGCTTAGCCCTAGCGGGAGAACCCTACGAGCAGTACTTC.

The chain couples TRBV10-3 to TRBJ2-5; 11 nucleotides line up with TRBD2. The CDR3 is 15 amino acids. The V gene's germline CDR1 is ENHRY and CDR2 SYGVKD. With 4 bases clipped from V and 2 bases from J, the junction kept 3 bases outside the gene matches. The CDR3 bases are TGTGCCATCAGTGGGGTAGCGGGGGGGCAAGAGACCCAGTACTTC. This encodes CAISGVAGGQETQYF.

For this clonotype: The junction does not match germline at one end; this may be a read error. This CDR3 reads CVSSLGDTNSYEQYF. In DNA form, the CDR3 reads TGTGTCAGCAGCTTAGGGGACACGAACTCCTACGAGCAGTACTTC. The gene calls are TRBV11-2 and TRBJ2-7; D perhaps matches TRBD1 (6 bases). Per germline, CDR1 SGHAT and CDR2 FQNNGV. The length of the CDR3 is 15 residues.

The J gene is TRBJ2-3, the V gene TRBV7-9; the match to TRBD2 covers 12 bases. The CDR3 runs 16 residues. CDR1 and CDR2 (germline): SEHNR, FQNEAQ (reference sequence). V shed 5 bases, J shed 4 bases, and the junction held 7 bases outside the gene matches. CDR3 protein: CASSTTSGRSPDTQYF. The CDR3 bases are TGTGCCAGCAGCACAACTAGCGGGAGGTCGCCAGATACGCAGTATTTT.

The chain carries TRBV20-1 and TRBJ2-3; 10 bases match TRBD2. This CDR3 region has 13 residues. Germline V gene data show CDR1 as DFQATT and CDR2 as SNEGSKA (reference sequence). The CDR3 sequence is CSVSGRARNTQYF. As DNA, the CDR3 is TGCAGCGTAAGCGGGAGGGCCAGAAATACGCAGTATTTT.

This clonotype occurred a few times. The genes are TRBV7-8 and TRBJ2-3; D is possibly TRBD1 or TRBD2 (6 bases each). Germline V gene lookup returns CDR1 SGHVS and CDR2 FQNEAQ. This CDR3 is built from 15 residues. The germline V and J ends were trimmed by 2 bases and 1 base, with 10 bases remaining between them. The CDR3 DNA is TGTGCCAGCAGCTTACCGGGGGCCCGCACAGATACGCAGTATTTT. Its protein product is CASSLPGARTDTQYF.

The V call is TRBV12-3 or TRBV12-4, the J call TRBJ2-3; D perhaps matches TRBD2 (6 bases). The ends were cut back, 5 bases at V and 4 bases at J, with 16 bases in the middle. The CDR3 loop spans 15 amino acids. This chain's CDR3 is CASSPPGLIPDTQYF. For the CDR3, the DNA is TGTGCCAGCAGTCCACCGGGACTGATCCCAGATACGCAGTATTTT.